This T cell receptor beta chain was sequenced during a study of radiotherapy plus CTLA-4 blockade in lung cancer (dated by TCRdb to 2017 to 2018). With respect to the entire study: Objective responses occurred in roughly a sixth of enrolled patients, and 30% to 35% achieved disease control. Beyond this particular receptor, the publication reports: After treatment with radiotherapy and ipilimumab, TCR clones that came from tumors expanded in the peripheral blood. The strongest predictors of response, as reported, were early dynamic changes in blood T cell clones along with a rise in serum interferon-beta after radiation.

In regard to this clone: Its binding antigen is unknown. One base away there is no much larger clone; base qualities are not given.

In this study, focal radiation therapy paired with CTLA-4 blockade (ipilimumab) was tested in patients who had chemo-refractory metastatic non-small-cell lung cancer. The CDR3 contains 15 residues, cysteine and phenylalanine counted. CDR3 DNA is the only sequence kept; it has 45 bases, read in frame from the first base. According to the germline V gene, CDR1 reads LGHNA and CDR2 reads YNFKEQ. Trimming costs V 0 bases and J 8 bases, and their ends lie 13 bases apart. The method behind the library was the immunoSEQ multiplex PCR assay. Entries here come from immuneACCESS through TCRdb and include only in-frame sequences with V and J called. Some clones fail to appear in such tables; in the studies checked, an unresolved V gene covers under half of the shortfall, and the cause of the remainder is unknown. The sample has roughly 120,000 clones on record, nearly 80% of them singletons. 4.5% to 5.5% of the sample lies in the top ten.

The sequence joins TRBV4-2 to TRBJ1-4; D gene: possibly TRBD1, on 6 matching bases. This clonotype was obtained from a human donor with non-small cell lung cancer who had a partial response to radiotherapy plus ipilimumab. The sample here was peripheral blood, taken from a patient treated with radiotherapy plus ipilimumab. The CDR3 amino acid sequence is: CASSQDPGVEEKLFF. The bases read TGTGCCAGCAGCCAAGATCCAGGGGTAGAGGAAAAACTGTTTTTT.